Below are 11 T cell receptor beta chains sequenced from a single sample in a study of OX40 agonist ivuxolimab in advanced cancers. Data came from immunoSEQ multiplex PCR; TCRdb stores just in-frame clones and leaves some out. The table lists some 39,000 clones, approximately 90% of them singletons. Source: CD4+ or CD8+ T cells sorted from blood, taken in a trial of the OX40 agonist ivuxolimab. These receptors were taken from an adult with an advanced solid tumor such as melanoma, head and neck, liver or kidney cancer.

The chain couples TRBV18 to TRBJ2-5, with D possibly being TRBD2 (5 bases). Germline V gene data show CDR1 as KGHSH and CDR2 as LQKENI. V dropped 0 bases and J dropped 5 bases, with 10 bases sitting between them. The CDR3 is 14 amino acids. The CDR3 sequence is CASSPPGGWETQYF. The CDR3 bases are TGTGCCAGCTCACCACCAGGCGGGTGGGAGACCCAGTACTTC.

CDR3 sequence reads: CASSSLPSEGNTIYF. CDR3 nucleotides: TGTGCCAGCAGTTCCTTACCATCGGAAGGAAACACCATATATTTT. The chain recombines TRBV28 with TRBJ1-3; D remains unclear. Deletions cut 4 bases from V and 4 bases from J, with 14 bases between. This CDR3 contains 15 residues. Germline values: CDR1 MDHEN, CDR2 SYDVKM. The variable domain in full, with the rest retrieved from reference TRBV28 and TRBJ1-3, is DVKVTQSSRYLVKRTGEKVFLECVQDMDHENMFWYRQDPGLGLRLIYFSYDVKMKEKGDIPEGYSVSREKKERFSLILESASTNQTSMYLCASSSLPSEGNTIYFGEGSWLTVV.

This chain uses TRBV7-9 with TRBJ2-3, with D unresolved. Looked up from germline, CDR1 is SEHNR and CDR2 is FQNEAQ (reference sequence). V lost 2 bases and J lost 3, with 0 bases in between. The CDR3 loop spans 11 amino acids. The CDR3 nucleotides read TGTGCCAGCAGCTTAACAGATACGCAGTATTTT. Residues: CASSLTDTQYF.

Here the CDR3 DNA reads TGTGCCAGCAGTGAACCGGGTCAGCCCCAGCATTTT. It translates to CASSEPGQPQHF. The J gene is TRBJ1-5, the V gene TRBV2, with D uncertain. The CDR3 sequence is 12 residues long. Trimming took 2 bases from V and 6 from J, leaving 5 bases between them. Germline CDR1 reads SNHLY; CDR2 reads FYNNEI.

The chain uses TRBV19 and TRBJ2-3, with TRBD2 matching 10 bases. Germline loops: CDR1 LNHDA, CDR2 SQIVND (reference sequence). Unmatched junction bases numbered 7, after V lost 5 bases and J lost 2 bases. The CDR3 runs to 16 residues. The DNA for the CDR3 is TGTGCCAGTAGTTCCCGGACTAGCGGAAACACAGATACGCAGTATTTT. This sequence encodes CASSSRTSGNTDTQYF.

The chain couples TRBV4-2 to TRBJ1-5, with 7 bases fitting TRBD1. CDR1 LGHNA and CDR2 YNFKEQ come from the germline V gene. V gave up 3 bases and J gave up 0 bases; unmatched junction bases: 8. This CDR3 spans 17 amino acids. CDR3 residues: CASSQLAGGYSNQPQHF. CDR3 nucleotide sequence: TGTGCCAGCAGCCAGTTGGCAGGGGGTTATAGCAATCAGCCCCAGCATTTT.

The table lists this clone with a count of one. This chain uses TRBV7-9 with TRBJ2-3, with TRBD2 matching 12 bases. Germline values: CDR1 SEHNR, CDR2 FQNEAQ (reference sequence). The CDR3 runs 14 residues. V trimming: 7 bases; J trimming: 6 bases; junction bases outside the gene matches: 5. This chain's CDR3 is CASILAGGPDTQYF. Here the CDR3 DNA reads TGTGCCAGCATCCTAGCGGGAGGGCCGGATACGCAGTATTTT.

The chain joins TRBV27 to TRBJ2-3; D is perhaps TRBD2 (5 bases). The CDR3 consists of 13 residues. V gave up 4 bases and J gave up 3 bases, with 8 bases separating them. The V gene's germline CDR1 is MNHEY and CDR2 SMNVEV (reference sequence). For the CDR3, the DNA is TGTGCCAGCAGTTGGTTAGCGACAGATACGCAGTATTTT. Encoded protein: CASSWLATDTQYF.

This chain joins TRBV18 and TRBJ2-2, with a tentative D call TRBD1 (6 bases). V gave up 6 bases and J gave up 5 bases, with 19 bases separating them. Per germline, CDR1 KGHSH and CDR2 LQKENI. The CDR3 covers 16 residues. CDR3 nucleotides: TGTGCCAGCTCCCCTTTACGGGCGCAGGGGACCGGGGAGCTGTTTTTT. It translates to CASSPLRAQGTGELFF. The full variable domain, its missing parts supplied by reference TRBV18 and TRBJ2-2, is NAGVMQNPRHLVRRRGQEARLRCSPMKGHSHVYWYRQLPEEGLKFMVYLQKENIIDESGMPKERFSAEFPKEGPSILRIQQVVRGDSAAYFCASSPLRAQGTGELFFGEGSRLTVL.

CDR3 nucleotides: TGTGCCATCAGCGACAGGCCTGGGTCAGATACGCAGTATTTT. Protein product: CAISDRPGSDTQYF. The chain uses TRBV10-3 and TRBJ2-3; possibly TRBD1 for D (6 bases). Deletions cut 6 bases from V and 4 bases from J, with 14 bases between. The CDR3 has 14 residues. CDR1 and CDR2 from the germline V gene are ENHRY and SYGVKD.

J is TRBJ2-7 and V is TRBV6-6, with 9 bases fitting TRBD1. Losses at the gene ends were 6 bases for V and 2 bases for J; bases not matched to a gene: 8. The CDR3 runs 15 residues. Germline V lookup: CDR1 MNHNY, CDR2 SVGAGI (reference sequence). CDR3 sequence reads: CASRTPGQGTYEQYF. CDR3 bases: TGTGCCAGCAGGACCCCGGGACAGGGTACCTACGAGCAGTACTTC.